The 11 T cell receptor beta chains given below trace back to one sample, sequenced in a study of T cells in women clearing cervical HPV infection. Profiled with immunoSEQ multiplex PCR; TCRdb holds only in-frame clones, not every one. The sample yields under 45,000 clones, of which the top ten take up around 7.6%. The sample was blood buffy coat. Receptors were obtained from a woman aged 18 to 75 with a cervical HPV16 infection that either progressed to CIN3+ or cleared (not recorded which).

By frequency, this clone registers medium-sized. The missing CDR3 end, 3 residues past where the read stops, is filled in from the germline J gene. V gene TRBV30 combines with J gene TRBJ1-1; 7 nucleotides line up with TRBD1. Trimming took 4 bases from V and 4 from J; bases not matched to a gene: 12. Germline V gene lookup returns CDR1 GTSNPN and CDR2 SVGIG (reference sequence). The CDR3 sequence is 15 residues long. The DNA read from the CDR3 is TGTGCCTGGATGGCCGACAGGGAGGATATCACTGAA. Amino acids: CAWMADREDITE. The entire CDR3 protein reads CAWMADREDITEAFF.

Points on this clone: The read falls 3 residues short of the CDR3 end, and the missing part is taken from the germline J gene. The chain carries TRBV7-3 and TRBJ2-1, with TRBD2 matching over 14 bases. This CDR3 has 15 residues. V lost 6 bases and J lost 4; bases outside the gene matches: 2. Looked up from germline, CDR1 is SGHTA and CDR2 is FQGTGA. CDR3 residues: CASSGLAGGYNEQFF. CDR3 DNA (partial): TGTGCCAGCAGTGGACTAGCGGGGGGTTACAATGAG.

About this clone: The CDR3 end is not reached by the read, which stops 3 residues before it; the germline J gene fills it in. V and J are TRBV9 and TRBJ1-2; D remains ambiguous. V was shortened by 4 bases and J by 0 bases, with 22 bases between the two germline ends. The CDR3 sequence is 18 residues long. Germline V gene lookup returns CDR1 SGDLS and CDR2 YYNGEE. The chain's CDR3 is CASSPREEGKAANYGYTF. The CDR3 bases that were read are TGTGCCAGCAGCCCGAGGGAGGAGGGTAAAGCGGCTAACTATGGC.

Details on this clone: The read stops 3 residues short of the end of the CDR3; the missing end is completed from the germline J gene. This chain links TRBV5-5 with TRBJ2-7; no reliable D call. CDR1 is SGHKS and CDR2 is YYEKEE in the germline V gene (reference sequence). V lost 4 bases, J lost 4 bases, and 15 bases lay in between. The CDR3 consists of 14 residues. The covered CDR3 bases are TGTGCCAGCAGCCCTAACCCACTCGGTTACGAG. Translating gives CASSPNPLGYE. The entire CDR3 sequence reads CASSPNPLGYEQYF.

Points on this clone: Read coverage stops 3 residues before the CDR3 terminus; the germline J gene supplies the remainder. The V and J genes are TRBV5-8 and TRBJ2-2; 8 bases match TRBD2. The CDR3 has 15 amino acids. V trimming: 2 bases; J trimming: 4 bases; junction bases outside the gene matches: 4. The germline V gene encodes CDR1 SGHTS and CDR2 YDEGEE. The CDR3 loop is CASSFSGIPTGELFF. The sequenced part of the CDR3 DNA is TGTGCCAGCAGCTTTAGCGGGATCCCCACCGGGGAG.

Remarks on this clone: With the read ending 3 residues before the CDR3 end, the germline J gene is used to fill in that end. The chain couples TRBV12-5 to TRBJ1-1; the D gene is possibly TRBD1 (6 bases). The CDR3 runs to 13 residues. Trimming left V 5 bases short and J 6 bases short, with 13 bases between. Germline-derived CDR1 and CDR2 are LGHNT and FRNRAP. The covered CDR3 bases are TGTGCTAGTGGTCCACACGGGACACCTGAA. Translation: CASGPHGTPE. The full CDR3 reads CASGPHGTPEAFF.

Points on this clone: The read ends 3 residues shy of where the CDR3 ends; the end is completed using the germline J gene. The chain recombines TRBV5-1 with TRBJ1-1; 7 bases line up with TRBD1. The CDR3 runs to 15 residues. Trimming took 1 base from V and 1 from J; bases not matched to a gene: 4. Germline V gene lookup returns CDR1 SGHRS and CDR2 YFSETQ. This chain's CDR3 is CASSLTGQRNTEAFF. The DNA read from the CDR3 is TGCGCCAGCAGCTTGACGGGACAGAGGAACACTGAA.

The CDR3 sequence is CASSSQGPYGYTF. The CDR3 DNA, read in part, is TGTGCCAGCAGTTCACAGGGCCCCTATGGC. The chain has TRBV7-2 and TRBJ1-2; D perhaps matches TRBD1 (6 bases). The read ends 3 residues before the CDR3 terminus; that terminus is restored from the germline J gene. This CDR3 spans 13 amino acids. Trimming cost V 6 bases and J 4 bases, with 12 bases left between them. CDR1 is SGHTA, CDR2 FQGNSA, per germline.

The covered CDR3 bases are TGTGCCATCAGGGGCCGGACAGCAGAAGTCTCTGGAAACACC. It codes for CAIRGRTAEVSGNT. The entire CDR3 protein reads CAIRGRTAEVSGNTIYF. The chain joins TRBV10-3 to TRBJ1-3, with TRBD1 as a possible D gene (6 bases). The read gets to within 3 residues of the CDR3 end, and the germline J gene fills in the rest. The germline V and J ends were trimmed by 6 bases and 0 bases, with 18 bases remaining between them. CDR1 is ENHRY and CDR2 is SYGVKD in the germline V gene. The CDR3 length is 17 residues.

With respect to this clone: The read stops 3 residues short of the end of the CDR3; the missing end is completed from the germline J gene. The chain couples TRBV11-2 to TRBJ2-3; 9 bases match TRBD2. CDR3 length equals 14 residues. In germline, CDR1 is SGHAT, CDR2 FQNNGV. The trim removed 5 bases at V and 1 base at J, leaving 1 base unmatched. CDR3 sequence: CASSRLAGTDTQYF. CDR3 bases read: TGTGCCAGCAGCCGACTAGCGGGCACAGATACG. Based on the CDR3 plus reference TRBV11-2 and TRBJ2-3, the full variable domain is EAGVAQSPRYKIIEKRQSVAFWCNPISGHATLYWYQQILGQGPKLLIQFQNNGVVDDSQLPKDRFSAERLKGVDSTLKIQPAKLEDSAVYLCASSRLAGTDTQYFGPGTRLTVL.

For this clone: The sequenced fragment ends 3 residues before the CDR3 boundary, so the rest is inferred from the germline J gene. V and J are TRBV7-9 and TRBJ2-5; D possibly corresponds to TRBD1 (6 bases). The CDR3 loop spans 13 amino acids. The germline V gene encodes CDR1 SEHNR and CDR2 FQNEAQ (reference sequence). V was trimmed by 10 bases and J by 2 bases, leaving 14 bases between them. Partial CDR3 DNA: TGTGCCACGGGACAAACACCTCAAGAGACC. Amino acid sequence: CATGQTPQET. The whole CDR3 sequence reads CATGQTPQETQYF.